This TCR beta chain was found in a study of blood T cell repertoires in COVID-19. As for the study in general: COVID-19 samples collected from the United States, Italy and Spain covered acute and convalescent phases. The analysed material was cDNA or gDNA that came from T cells, B-cell-depleted T cells, or PBMCs.

In the original analysis: Estimates of nucleated cell counts were drawn from the amplification of reference gene primers. The repertoire was sequenced with immunoSEQ multiplex PCR; TCRdb's copy has only in-frame clones and lacks some. That table furnishes V, J and clone size, whereas the DNA furnished D and trimming. The sample carries about 140,000 clones, roughly 84% recorded once. Followed over time, Seattle patients had been enrolled while infection was active. CDR1 is MNHEY, CDR2 SMNVEV, per germline (reference sequence). CDR3 length: 15 amino acids. V was cut by 4 bases and J by 5 bases, with 17 bases left in between.

The chain is built from TRBV27 and TRBJ1-1, with D perhaps matching TRBD1 (6 bases). The source of this sequence is a man aged 25 to 45 with COVID-19, enrolled during active disease. Sequenced sample: peripheral blood. CDR3 coding DNA: TGTGCCAGCAGTTCCGAGGGGGTGGGGATAACTGAAGCTTTCTTT. Its protein is CASSSEGVGITEAFF.